This T cell receptor (beta chain) is drawn from a study of a mutant IDH1 vaccine in newly diagnosed glioma. CDR1 LGHNA and CDR2 YNFKEQ come from the germline V gene. V was pared by 0 bases and J by 5 bases, with 13 bases between. The CDR3 runs 15 residues. Points from the study as a whole: Variations in leading peripheral T cell clonotypes appeared to have no connection with pseudoprogression.

Using immunoSEQ multiplex PCR, the repertoire was profiled, and TCRdb retains in-frame clones only, with some absent. Here the sample spans some 62,000 clones, roughly 87% being singletons. A note on this clone: Its antigen is unknown.

As to time point: week 47, end of study. It was 300 ug of mutant IDH1 20-mer peptide that made up each vaccine dose, given with topical imiquimod. This TCR was sampled from a man between 25 and 39 years old with glioma. V is TRBV4-2 and J is TRBJ1-1, with D possibly matching TRBD1 (5 bases). This specimen consisted of PBMCs, obtained from a glioma patient whose treatment included an IDH1 peptide vaccine. This CDR3 reads CASSQDVGGGTEAFF. CDR3 coding DNA: TGTGCCAGCAGCCAAGATGTTGGGGGAGGAACTGAAGCTTTCTTT.